The text below deals with one T cell receptor beta chain. The antigen is unknown. Combining a sample-barcoded 5' primer with a J-beta primer mix, a second PCR ran for 7 to 11 cycles. Unique molecular identifiers of 12 random nucleotides labeled each cDNA. TCRdb analysed the 5' RACE reads with MiXCR anew, one entry per CDR3 protein. Among fewer than 950,000 distinct CDR3 sequences listed, approximately 55% were seen once. This specimen comes from a study of blood T cells in healthy people across ages. Study-level background: About one barcoded beta molecule per two T cells came from capture by template switching.

Study-level points and caveats: Higher diversity, along with more naive CD4+ cells, distinguished long-lived donors from aged donors. Correlation between TCR beta diversity and naive T cell percentage was strong.

The germline CDR1 and CDR2 sequences are LGHDT and YNNKEL (reference sequence). V dropped 3 bases and J dropped 4 bases, with 12 bases sitting between them. This CDR3 comprises 14 residues. The receptor comes from an elderly man in good health. The chain links TRBV3-1 to TRBJ1-1, with D perhaps TRBD1 (5 bases). Specimen: blood. The CDR3 bases are TGTGCCAGCAGCCATGATGTAAGGGGCACTGAAGCTTTCTTT. Protein: CASSHDVRGTEAFF.